These 16 T cell receptor beta chains were sequenced from one sample in a study of naive and memory T cell subsets. Study-level results: Especially in CD8 cells, naive repertoires contained a few larger clonotypes, possibly CD45RA-re-expressing memory cells.

Both TRBC1 and TRBC2 were covered by a beta constant-region primer of two equimolar oligonucleotides. Ligated cDNA was amplified by four rounds of PCR with nested alpha and beta constant-region primers and SP2. TCRdb itself ran the UMI-ligation and nested PCR reads through MiXCR, one entry per CDR3 protein. The sample shows 95,000 to 110,000 distinct CDR3 sequences, roughly 15% of them seen only once. No antigen has been identified for these receptors. The specimen sequenced was naive CD8+ T cells from blood. The receptors stem from a human donor in good health.

The J gene is TRBJ1-1, the V gene TRBV10-3, with TRBD1 identical over 9 bases. With V trimmed by 6 bases and J by 0 bases, 8 bases remained unmatched. Germline V gene lookup returns CDR1 ENHRY and CDR2 SYGVKD. The CDR3 is 16 residues long. The CDR3 DNA reads TGTGCCATCAGGGGACCGGGACAGGGACTGAACACTGAAGCTTTCTTT. Protein product: CAIRGPGQGLNTEAFF.

This chain links TRBV6-6 with TRBJ2-1; D is undetermined. Germline V lookup: CDR1 MNHNY, CDR2 SVGAGI (reference sequence). V dropped 0 bases and J dropped 8 bases, with 5 bases sitting between them. CDR3 length: 12 amino acids. Here the CDR3 DNA reads TGTGCCAGCAGTTACTCGGCGGATGAGCAGTTCTTC. Its translation is CASSYSADEQFF.

The chain links TRBV27 to TRBJ2-7, with 8 bases fitting TRBD1. From germline, CDR1 is MNHEY and CDR2 SMNVEV (reference sequence). J lost 6 bases, V lost 5 bases, and 12 bases had no gene match. This CDR3 is 15 amino acids long. The CDR3 nucleotides are TGTGCCAGCAGTCCATACCCCACAGGGGGAGGCGAGCAGTACTTC. Protein: CASSPYPTGGGEQYF.

The V call is TRBV20-1, the J call TRBJ1-1; a weak D match, TRBD1 (6 bases). This CDR3 is 13 amino acids long. Per germline, CDR1 DFQATT and CDR2 SNEGSKA (reference sequence). V was trimmed by 3 bases and J by 4 bases, leaving 12 bases between them. The CDR3 DNA is TGCAGTGCTAGTGGGGGCTCCTTCACTGAAGCTTTCTTT. Translated: CSASGGSFTEAFF.

The chain has TRBV2 and TRBJ2-1, with no clear D. There are 11 residues in the CDR3. The V gene lost 11 bases and the J gene lost 5 bases, with 10 bases spanning the gap. Germline assignment: CDR1 SNHLY and CDR2 FYNNEI. The CDR3 bases are TGTGCCTACCATCGGAACAATGAGCAGTTCTTC. This encodes CAYHRNNEQFF.

This clonotype was picked up a small number of times. The chain is built from TRBV11-1 and TRBJ1-1; a weak D match, TRBD1 (5 bases). Trimming left V 3 bases short and J 0 bases short, with 17 bases between. Germline values: CDR1 SGHAT, CDR2 FQDESV (reference sequence). The CDR3 length is 17 residues. The CDR3 reads CASSFSGRGTMNTEAFF. CDR3 nucleotides: TGTGCCAGCAGCTTTTCGGGGCGGGGTACCATGAACACTGAAGCTTTCTTT.

The gene calls are TRBV12-3 or TRBV12-4 and TRBJ2-6, with a possible D match to TRBD1 (5 bases). With 7 bases removed from V and 2 bases from J, the gap between germline ends came to 9 bases. The CDR3 spans 14 residues. In DNA, the CDR3 is TGTGCCAGCACCTCAGGGCCTGGGGCCAACGTCCTGACTTTC. It translates to CASTSGPGANVLTF.

This clonotype occurred a few times. The chain recombines TRBV4-3 with TRBJ2-3; 8 nucleotides agree with TRBD2. The CDR3 loop spans 18 amino acids. With V trimmed by 0 bases and J by 2 bases, 10 bases remained unmatched. The germline gives CDR1 LGHNA, CDR2 YSLEER. CDR3: CASSQDPGTSPPTDTQYF. Written as DNA, the CDR3 is TGCGCCAGCAGCCAAGATCCTGGGACTAGTCCCCCCACAGATACGCAGTATTTT.

This clonotype has just a few counts. This chain links TRBV4-3 with TRBJ2-7, with a weak D call TRBD1 (6 bases). CDR3 length: 15 amino acids. The germline gives CDR1 LGHNA, CDR2 YSLEER. Trimming cost V 4 bases and J 0 bases, with 13 bases left between them. The CDR3 sequence is CASSPSDRSSYEQYF. The CDR3 DNA reads TGCGCCAGCAGCCCCTCCGACAGGAGCTCCTACGAGCAGTACTTC.

The rearrangement links TRBV4-3 to TRBJ2-3; 7 bases match TRBD2. CDR1 and CDR2 (germline): LGHNA, YSLEER. The CDR3 runs to 13 residues. Trimming removed 0 bases from V and 8 bases from J; junction bases left unmatched: 2. The DNA for the CDR3 is TGCGCCAGCAGCCAAGATACGGGAGGTACGCAGTATTTT. It encodes CASSQDTGGTQYF.

This clonotype was seen at least ten times. The V call is TRBV7-3, the J call TRBJ1-1, with D possibly matching TRBD1 (6 bases). Germline CDR1 SGHTA, CDR2 FQGTGA. The V and J ends lost 5 bases and 0 bases respectively, with 10 bases between them. The CDR3 contains 14 residues. CDR3 nucleotide sequence: TGTGCCAGCAGCGTGGACAGCATGAACACTGAAGCTTTCTTT. This encodes CASSVDSMNTEAFF.

This chain connects TRBV15 to TRBJ2-5, with D tentatively TRBD2 (5 bases). The CDR3 length is 13 residues. Germline V gene data show CDR1 as LNHNV and CDR2 as YYDKDF (reference sequence). V was shortened by 5 bases and J by 0 bases, with 7 bases between the two germline ends. CDR3 nucleotides: TGTGCCACCAGCCGAGGGTACCAAGAGACCCAGTACTTC. It yields the protein CATSRGYQETQYF.

This clonotype showed up just a few times. V and J are TRBV4-2 and TRBJ1-2; D gene ambiguous. V was cut by 0 bases and J by 0 bases, with 8 bases left in between. CDR1 is LGHNA and CDR2 is YNFKEQ in the germline V gene. CDR3 length equals 15 residues. The CDR3 bases are TGTGCCAGCAGCCAAGATCCAGCAGCTAACTATGGCTACACCTTC. It codes for CASSQDPAANYGYTF.

The gene calls are TRBV7-2 and TRBJ2-3; 12 bases align to TRBD2. The CDR3 runs 17 residues. CDR1 is SGHTA, CDR2 FQGNSA, per germline. Trimming cost V 4 bases and J 1 base; bases outside gene matches: 6. The CDR3 coding sequence is TGTGCCAGCAGCTCCCTAGCGGGAGGGCCCGGCACAGATACGCAGTATTTT. Its translation is CASSSLAGGPGTDTQYF.

This chain uses TRBV5-4 with TRBJ2-1; 10 bases match TRBD2. The CDR3 length is 15 residues. The ends lost 5 bases at V and 6 bases at J; junction bases unmatched: 8. Germline V lookup: CDR1 SGHNT, CDR2 YYREEE (reference sequence). The CDR3 sequence: CASRPGVAGGNEQFF. The CDR3, as DNA: TGTGCCAGCAGACCCGGGGTAGCGGGGGGCAATGAGCAGTTCTTC.

This clonotype was picked up a small number of times. The chain carries TRBV30 and TRBJ1-1; D unclear. The CDR3 covers 13 residues. Trimming removed 1 base at V and 7 bases at J, with 13 bases between. Germline values: CDR1 GTSNPN, CDR2 SVGIG (reference sequence). The DNA for the CDR3 is TGTGCCTGGAGTGCGACTAACCAGGTTGAAGCTTTCTTT. This encodes CAWSATNQVEAFF.